Each of the 3 T cell receptor beta chains below was sequenced from the same sample in a study of OX40 agonist ivuxolimab in advanced cancers. Profiling relied on immunoSEQ multiplex PCR, and the TCRdb table lists in-frame clones only, not all of them. The sample records tens of thousands of clones, around 93% being singletons. The sequencing used CD4+ or CD8+ T cells sorted from blood, collected in a trial of the OX40 agonist ivuxolimab. Receptor source: an adult with an advanced solid tumor such as melanoma, head and neck, liver or kidney cancer.

The genes are TRBV11-2 and TRBJ1-2, with D tentatively TRBD1 (5 bases). Trimming took off 6 bases at V and 4 bases at J, with 18 bases between the two ends. This CDR3 has 15 residues. The V gene's germline CDR1 is SGHAT and CDR2 FQNNGV. CDR3 loop: CASRLDGGIGYGYTF. CDR3 nucleotides: TGTGCCAGCAGACTAGACGGGGGGATTGGCTATGGCTACACCTTC. Variable domain in full (rest from reference TRBV11-2 and TRBJ1-2): EAGVAQSPRYKIIEKRQSVAFWCNPISGHATLYWYQQILGQGPKLLIQFQNNGVVDDSQLPKDRFSAERLKGVDSTLKIQPAKLEDSAVYLCASRLDGGIGYGYTFGSGTRLTVV.

This chain links TRBV4-1 with TRBJ2-3; D gene ambiguous. V shed 3 bases and J shed 6 bases, with 13 bases lying between them. CDR1 and CDR2 from the germline V gene are MGHRA and YSYEKL. This CDR3 spans 14 amino acids. CDR3 amino acids: CASSQPIRSDTQYF. The CDR3 DNA sequence: TGCGCCAGCAGCCAGCCCATCCGTTCCGATACGCAGTATTTT.

This clone was counted once. V and J are TRBV14 and TRBJ1-5; D is possibly TRBD1 (5 bases). CDR3 length: 14 residues. The V end lost 0 bases, the J end lost 2 bases, and 5 bases lay between the germline ends. Germline-derived CDR1 and CDR2 are SGHDN and FVKESK. CDR3 in DNA: TGTGCCAGCAGCCAAGAGGGGGGCAATCAGCCCCAGCATTTT. The encoded protein is CASSQEGGNQPQHF.